The rows below give T cell receptor beta chains drawn from one sample of a study of T cells in Graves' hyperthyroidism and ophthalmopathy. TCRdb reprocessed the multiplex PCR reads with MiXCR, giving one entry per CDR3 protein. This sample has roughly 530,000 distinct CDR3 sequences, with about a sixth found just once. Input material: blood. The receptor source for this set is a woman in her late teens or twenties with Graves' ophthalmopathy. Each CDR3 is given with its conserved first and last residue. D genes are given only for firm matches. Some rows mark clone size as missing; the rest say once, few, many or name a class of expanded clone.

D gene | J gene | V gene | clone size | CDR3 protein | CDR3 DNA
- | TRBJ2-7 | TRBV7-9 | many | CASSLVSGRAYEQYF | TGTGCCAGCAGCTTAGTCTCAGGGCGGGCCTACGAGCAGTACTTC
TRBD1 | TRBJ2-7 | TRBV19 | - | CASMGTGLYEQYF | TGTGCCAGTATGGGGACAGGACTCTACGAGCAGTACTTC
- | TRBJ1-2 | TRBV9 | - | CASSGRGIGYGYTF | TGTGCCAGCAGCGGACGGGGGATCGGCTATGGCTACACCTTC
- | TRBJ2-2 | TRBV28 | once | CASRRYTGELFF | TGTGCCAGCCGCCGGTACACCGGGGAGCTGTTTTTT
TRBD1 | TRBJ1-6 | TRBV12-3/TRBV12-4 | many | CASSTDREGSPLHF | TGTGCCAGCAGTACCGACAGGGAGGGTTCACCCCTCCACTTT
- | TRBJ2-2 | TRBV27 | few | CASSFRGAGELFF | TGTGCCAGCAGTTTCAGGGGTGCCGGGGAGCTGTTTTTT
TRBD2 | TRBJ2-7 | TRBV20-1 | many | CSARNLAGAPYEQYF | TGCAGTGCCAGAAATCTAGCGGGGGCACCCTACGAGCAGTACTTC
TRBD1 | TRBJ2-5 | TRBV6-2/TRBV6-3 | many | CASSIGTGFQETQYF | TGTGCCAGCAGCATCGGGACAGGTTTCCAAGAGACCCAGTACTTC
- | TRBJ2-1 | TRBV9 | - | CASSVIGGGHNEQFF | TGTGCCAGCAGCGTCATCGGGGGAGGCCACAATGAGCAGTTCTTC
- | TRBJ1-6 | TRBV24-1 | many | CATSDSGTSIPLHF | TGTGCCACCAGTGATTCCGGTACATCCATCCCCCTCCACTTT
- | TRBJ1-3 | TRBV2 | - | CASRVSEGFGNTIYF | TGTGCCAGCAGAGTCAGCGAGGGCTTCGGAAACACCATATATTTT
- | TRBJ2-5 | TRBV7-2 | few | CASSFLTELGRETQYF | TGTGCCAGCAGCTTCCTCACCGAACTAGGGCGAGAGACCCAGTACTTC
TRBD1 | TRBJ2-1 | TRBV7-3 | many | CASSLVGGTGDEQFF | TGTGCCAGCAGCTTAGTCGGCGGGACAGGTGATGAGCAGTTCTTC
TRBD2 | TRBJ2-5 | TRBV12-3/TRBV12-4 | once | CASRPSGGGLAGEQETQYF | TGTGCCAGCAGACCAAGCGGGGGTGGACTAGCGGGAGAACAAGAGACCCAGTACTTC
TRBD1 | TRBJ2-7 | TRBV6-1 | - | CASSKGQGADFYEQYF | TGTGCCAGCAGTAAGGGACAGGGGGCGGATTTCTACGAGCAGTACTTC